This TCR beta chain was recorded in a study of T cell repertoires in cytomegalovirus infection. Across the study: Selection of CMV epitopes for the study included recently identified HLA-C-restricted and well-studied HLA-B-restricted ones. Public TCR beta signatures were indicative of both CMV infection and a matching HLA type. Findings and caveats of the study: The response measured ex vivo was dominated by TCR beta clonotypes (HLA-C-restricted and CMV-specific).

TCRdb re-called the reads through MiXCR, storing one row per CDR3 protein. The table has under 30,000 distinct CDR3 sequences, about 22% seen once; the top ten hold around 93%. Trimming pared 0 bases from V and 7 bases from J, leaving 4 bases between. The CDR3 runs 12 residues. Looked up from germline, CDR1 is MGHRA and CDR2 is YSYEKL. This clonotype was counted at least ten times. What it recognizes is unknown. The origin of this receptor is a human donor in good health (CMV status not recorded). Some clones in this sample may be carry-over from other donors' samples. This chain joins TRBV4-1 and TRBJ2-1; D call uncertain. Sequenced here: CD8+ T cells from cultured PBMCs, sampled from culture after CMV antigen stimulation. The CDR3 DNA reads as TGCGCCAGCAGCCAAGAATGGAATGAGCAGTTCTTC. This translates into CASSQEWNEQFF.